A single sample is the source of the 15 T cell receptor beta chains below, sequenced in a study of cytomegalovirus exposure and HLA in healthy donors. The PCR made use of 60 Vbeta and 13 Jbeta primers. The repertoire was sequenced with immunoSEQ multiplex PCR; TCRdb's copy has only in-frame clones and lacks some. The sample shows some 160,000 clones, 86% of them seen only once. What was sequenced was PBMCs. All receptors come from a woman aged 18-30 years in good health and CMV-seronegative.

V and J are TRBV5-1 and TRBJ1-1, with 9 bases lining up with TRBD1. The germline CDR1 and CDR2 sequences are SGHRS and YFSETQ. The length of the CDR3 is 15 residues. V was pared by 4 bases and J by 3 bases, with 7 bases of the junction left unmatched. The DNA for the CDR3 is TGCGCCAGCAGCGGCGGACAGGGGTGGGACACTGAAGCTTTCTTT. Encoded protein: CASSGGQGWDTEAFF.

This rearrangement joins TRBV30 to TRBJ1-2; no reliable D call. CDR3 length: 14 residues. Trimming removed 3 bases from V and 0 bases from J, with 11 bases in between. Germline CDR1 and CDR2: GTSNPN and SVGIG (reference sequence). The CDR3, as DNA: TGTGCCTGGAGCGGGGTCCCCCCTAACTATGGCTACACCTTC. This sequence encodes CAWSGVPPNYGYTF.

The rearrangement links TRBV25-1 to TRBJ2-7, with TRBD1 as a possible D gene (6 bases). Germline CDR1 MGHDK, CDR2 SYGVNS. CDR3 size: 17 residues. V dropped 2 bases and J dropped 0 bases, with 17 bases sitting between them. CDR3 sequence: CASSEGATGVSSYEQYF. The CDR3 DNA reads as TGTGCCAGCAGTGAAGGAGCGACAGGAGTGAGCTCCTACGAGCAGTACTTC.

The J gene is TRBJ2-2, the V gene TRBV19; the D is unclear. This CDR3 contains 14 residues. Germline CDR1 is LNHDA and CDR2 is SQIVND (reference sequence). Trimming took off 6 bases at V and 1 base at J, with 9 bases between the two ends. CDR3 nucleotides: TGTGCCAGTAGATCGGAGTGGAACACCGGGGAGCTGTTTTTT. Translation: CASRSEWNTGELFF.

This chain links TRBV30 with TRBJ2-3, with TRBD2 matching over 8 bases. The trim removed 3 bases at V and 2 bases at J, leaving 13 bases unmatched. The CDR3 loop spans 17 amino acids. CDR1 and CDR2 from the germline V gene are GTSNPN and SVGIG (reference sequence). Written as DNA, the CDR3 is TGTGCCTGGAGCGGGGGGGCGACTCAAGTCTACACAGATACGCAGTATTTT. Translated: CAWSGGATQVYTDTQYF.

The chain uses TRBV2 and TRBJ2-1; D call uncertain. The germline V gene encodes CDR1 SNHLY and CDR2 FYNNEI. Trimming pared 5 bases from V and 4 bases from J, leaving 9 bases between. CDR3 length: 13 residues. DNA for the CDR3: TGTGCCAGCAGTATTCTTGTTTACAATGAGCAGTTCTTC. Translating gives CASSILVYNEQFF.

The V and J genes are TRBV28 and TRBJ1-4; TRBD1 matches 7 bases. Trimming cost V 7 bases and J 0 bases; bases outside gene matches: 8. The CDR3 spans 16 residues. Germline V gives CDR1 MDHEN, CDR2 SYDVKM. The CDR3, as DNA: TGTGCCAGCACCCAGGGGGGACAAGCAACTAATGAAAAACTGTTTTTT. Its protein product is CASTQGGQATNEKLFF.

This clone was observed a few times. CDR3 bases: TGTGCCAGCAGTGTGGGCCGGAGGGACTACGAGCAGTACTTC. Translating it yields CASSVGRRDYEQYF. The chain uses TRBV6-1 and TRBJ2-7; tentatively, D is TRBD2 (6 bases). This CDR3 comprises 14 residues. Germline-derived CDR1 and CDR2 are MNHNS and SASEGT. Trimming pared 4 bases from V and 3 bases from J, leaving 13 bases between.

The CDR3 loop reads CATSTRGGAGTGGLGELFF. CDR3 DNA: TGTGCCACCAGCACAAGGGGGGGGGCTGGGACAGGGGGCCTCGGGGAGCTGTTTTTT. The genes are TRBV15 and TRBJ2-2; 12 bases are shared with TRBD1. This CDR3 spans 19 amino acids. Germline V gene data show CDR1 as LNHNV and CDR2 as YYDKDF (reference sequence). J lost 7 bases, V lost 4 bases, and 16 bases had no gene match.

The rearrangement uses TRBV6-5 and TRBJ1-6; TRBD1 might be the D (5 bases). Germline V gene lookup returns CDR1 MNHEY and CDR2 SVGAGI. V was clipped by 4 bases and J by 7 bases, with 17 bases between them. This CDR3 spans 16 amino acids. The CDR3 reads CASSSAGGVGNSPLHF. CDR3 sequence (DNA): TGTGCCAGCAGTTCCGCCGGGGGGGTAGGGAATTCACCCCTCCACTTT.

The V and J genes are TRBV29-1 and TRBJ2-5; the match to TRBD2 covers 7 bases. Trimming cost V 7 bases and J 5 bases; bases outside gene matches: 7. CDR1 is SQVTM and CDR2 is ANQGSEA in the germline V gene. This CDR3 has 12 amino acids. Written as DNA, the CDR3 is TGCAGCGGTCTGGGAGGGCGGGAGACCCAGTACTTC. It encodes CSGLGGRETQYF. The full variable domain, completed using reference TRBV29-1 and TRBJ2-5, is SAVISQKPSRDICQRGTSLTIQCQVDSQVTMMFWYRQQPGQSLTLIATANQGSEATYESGFVIDKFPISRPNLTFSTLTVSNMSPEDSSIYLCSGLGGRETQYFGPGTRLLVL.

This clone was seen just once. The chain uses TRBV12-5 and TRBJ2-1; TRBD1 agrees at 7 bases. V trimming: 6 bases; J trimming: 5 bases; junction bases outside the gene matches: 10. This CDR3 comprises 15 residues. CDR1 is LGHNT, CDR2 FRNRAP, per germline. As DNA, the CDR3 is TGTGCTAGTGGACTGGTGTTGGGACAGCACAATGAGCAGTTCTTC. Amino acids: CASGLVLGQHNEQFF.

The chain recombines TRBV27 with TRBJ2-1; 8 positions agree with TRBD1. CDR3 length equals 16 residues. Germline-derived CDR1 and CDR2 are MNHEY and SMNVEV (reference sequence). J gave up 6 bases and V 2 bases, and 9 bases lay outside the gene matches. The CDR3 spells CASSLVLGQGFNEQFF. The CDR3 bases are TGTGCCAGCAGTTTAGTCCTAGGACAGGGATTCAATGAGCAGTTCTTC.

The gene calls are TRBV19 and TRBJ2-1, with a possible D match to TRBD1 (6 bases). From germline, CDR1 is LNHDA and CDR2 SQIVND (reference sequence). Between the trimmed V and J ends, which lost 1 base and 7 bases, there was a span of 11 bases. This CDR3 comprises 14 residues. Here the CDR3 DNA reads TGTGCCAGTAGTATAGCCCAGGGGCGGAATGAGCAGTTCTTC. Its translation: CASSIAQGRNEQFF.

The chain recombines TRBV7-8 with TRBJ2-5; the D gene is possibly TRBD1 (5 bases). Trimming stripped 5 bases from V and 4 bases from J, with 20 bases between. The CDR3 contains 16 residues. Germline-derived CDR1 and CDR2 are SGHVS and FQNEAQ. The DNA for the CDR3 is TGTGCCAGCAGCCCGGTCCGGACACTCAGAGGAGAGACCCAGTACTTC. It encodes CASSPVRTLRGETQYF. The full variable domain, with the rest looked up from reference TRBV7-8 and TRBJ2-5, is GAGVSQSPRYKVAKRGQDVALRCDPISGHVSLFWYQQALGQGPEFLTYFQNEAQLDKSGLPSDRFFAERPEGSVSTLKIQRTQQEDSAVYLCASSPVRTLRGETQYFGPGTRLLVL.